The next 5 T cell receptor beta chains were all read from a single sample in a study of early T cells in non-severe SARS-CoV-2 infection. TCRdb re-called the 5' RACE reads through MiXCR, storing one row per CDR3 protein. This sample yields more than 65,000 distinct CDR3 sequences, of which about 12% are seen a single time; approximately 4.7% belongs to the top ten. Sequencing used whole blood. The receptors shown here come from an adult who was a healthcare worker with PCR-confirmed SARS-CoV-2 infection or an uninfected control (not recorded which).

There are many counts of this clonotype. V gene TRBV29-1 combines with J gene TRBJ2-7, with D uncertain. CDR1 is SQVTM, CDR2 ANQGSEA, per germline. Trimming stripped 7 bases from V and 8 bases from J, with 18 bases between. The CDR3 loop spans 12 amino acids. The CDR3 reads CSAKTGSDQQYF. CDR3 DNA: TGCAGCGCCAAAACCGGGTCCGATCAGCAGTACTTC.

The chain is built from TRBV7-9 and TRBJ2-1; D call uncertain. CDR1 is SEHNR, CDR2 FQNEAQ, per germline (reference sequence). This CDR3 has 11 amino acids. Trimming pared 5 bases from V and 7 bases from J, leaving 6 bases between. The CDR3 DNA is TGTGCCAGCAGCAGACTTAATGAGCAGTTCTTC. As protein: CASSRLNEQFF.

This sequence joins TRBV27 and TRBJ2-7; a weak D match, TRBD1 (6 bases). Trimming stripped 3 bases from V and 3 bases from J, with 15 bases between. The CDR3 is 15 residues long. Germline values: CDR1 MNHEY, CDR2 SMNVEV (reference sequence). The CDR3 protein is CASSFNPNRDYEQYF. In DNA form, the CDR3 reads TGTGCCAGCAGTTTCAACCCTAACAGGGACTACGAGCAGTACTTC.

The rearrangement joins TRBV6-2 or TRBV6-3 to TRBJ2-7; D gene uncertain. The germline V gene has CDR1 MNHEY and CDR2 SVGEGT. This CDR3 contains 15 residues. V was trimmed by 2 bases and J by 7 bases, leaving 18 bases between them. CDR3 DNA sequence: TGTGCCAGCAGTTACAGAGGCCATCTCCGATTAGAGCAGTACTTC. Translating it yields CASSYRGHLRLEQYF.

This clonotype came up many times. This chain links TRBV7-2 with TRBJ1-6; 8 bases match TRBD1. CDR1 and CDR2 from the germline V gene are SGHTA and FQGNSA. With 7 bases clipped from V and 10 bases from J, the junction kept 12 bases outside the gene matches. There are 15 residues in the CDR3. CDR3 amino acids: CASKPGTGQVSPLHF. The DNA of the CDR3 is TGTGCCAGCAAACCTGGGACAGGACAAGTCTCACCCCTCCACTTT.